A selection of T cell receptor beta chains follows, all from one sample in a study of blood T cell repertoires in COVID-19. Sequencing was performed with immunoSEQ multiplex PCR; in TCRdb, only in-frame clones are kept and a portion is missing. The sample shows 180,000 or so clones, 84% of them seen only once. The sample taken for sequencing was peripheral blood. These receptors were collected from a woman aged 65 to 85 with COVID-19, enrolled during active disease. CDR3s include the opening cysteine and the closing phenylalanine or tryptophan. Size tells how often a clone was seen (once, few, many) or the class of an expanded clone, and some rows leave it out.

v_call	j_call	clone_size	cdr3_aa
TRBV28	TRBJ2-2	.	CASGVGGTGELFF
TRBV30	TRBJ1-6	.	CAWSVPGQKNSPLHF
TRBV4-2	TRBJ1-1	.	CASSHPSSAEAFF
TRBV19	TRBJ2-5	.	CASRRAGEETQYF
TRBV28	TRBJ2-5	.	CASRGQGETQYF
TRBV5-1	TRBJ1-6	.	CASSLVGQGGPLHF
TRBV11-3	TRBJ2-3	.	CASSFSGGATDTQYF
TRBV10-2	TRBJ1-5	.	CASRYRGGNQPQHF
TRBV6-5	TRBJ1-2	.	CASRGGTGVNYGYTF
TRBV7-9	TRBJ1-1	.	CASSFDRGTEAFF
TRBV27	TRBJ2-5	.	CASSPASVGLGPLGETQYF
TRBV19	TRBJ2-5	.	CASSYRLVGETQYF
TRBV7-8	TRBJ1-2	.	CASSLGGTAYGYTF
TRBV6-6	TRBJ2-1	.	CASSLNEQFF
TRBV5-4	TRBJ2-5	.	CASSLPIGGIETQYF
TRBV9	TRBJ1-2	.	CASSVGQGGGYTF
TRBV9	TRBJ2-1	.	CASSVGGTSYEQFF
TRBV6-6	TRBJ1-1	.	CASRFLGAEAFF
TRBV30	TRBJ1-3	.	CAWEKTSGNTIYF
TRBV19	TRBJ2-2	.	CASSTRLAGDTGELFF
TRBV5-6	TRBJ2-2	.	CASSFALLAGVRTGELFF
TRBV2	TRBJ2-2	once	CASSPLLAGVGTGELFF
TRBV7-9	TRBJ1-1	.	CASSLEGWDTEAFF
TRBV28	TRBJ1-5	.	CASSLPYRGNQPQHF
TRBV9	TRBJ1-5	.	CASSAEQNQPQHF
TRBV3-1/TRBV3-2	TRBJ1-3	.	CASSPKGNTIYF